These 10 T cell receptor beta chains share one sample of origin, sequenced in a study of chemoradiotherapy in HPV16-positive cancers. Assay used: immunoSEQ multiplex PCR; TCRdb lists only in-frame clones, some missing. The data contain approximately 11,000 clones, approximately 70% of them singletons. The specimen was taken from a patient who underwent chemoradiotherapy. The receptors come from a human donor with HPV-associated anogenital cancer.

The CDR3 region has the DNA TGTGCCAGCAGCCCACCGGGACAGGAGGGTTACGAGCAGTACTTC. It translates to CASSPPGQEGYEQYF. The rearrangement uses TRBV7-2 and TRBJ2-7; 8 bases line up with TRBD1. Germline CDR1 is SGHTA and CDR2 is FQGNSA. This CDR3 comprises 15 residues. V lost 5 bases to trimming and J lost 4 bases; unmatched junction nucleotides: 10.

The chain links TRBV7-6 to TRBJ2-2; a possible D gene is TRBD1 (6 bases). CDR3 size: 13 residues. The germline V and J ends were trimmed by 5 bases and 8 bases, with 12 bases remaining between them. In germline, CDR1 is SGHVS, CDR2 FNYEAQ. The CDR3 region is CASSLKRGGELFF. DNA for the CDR3: TGTGCCAGCAGCCTAAAGAGGGGGGGGGAGCTGTTTTTT.

The chain is built from TRBV4-3 and TRBJ2-7; TRBD1 might be the D (6 bases). The V and J ends lost 0 bases and 3 bases respectively, with 12 bases between them. Germline values: CDR1 LGHNA, CDR2 YSLEER. The CDR3 length is 15 residues. CDR3 in amino acids: CASSQDMTGDYEQYF. CDR3 DNA sequence: TGCGCCAGCAGCCAAGATATGACAGGAGACTACGAGCAGTACTTC.

This clone was observed a single time. This CDR3 reads CAWSDCGWRLINYGYTF. The CDR3 DNA reads TGTGCCTGGAGTGATTGTGGGTGGAGGTTAATTAACTATGGCTACACCTTC. This sequence joins TRBV30 and TRBJ1-2; no clear D gene. Trimming took 1 base from V and 1 from J, leaving 19 bases between them. The CDR3 loop spans 17 amino acids. The germline CDR1 and CDR2 sequences are GTSNPN and SVGIG (reference sequence).

The chain employs TRBV2 and TRBJ1-2; tentatively, D is TRBD1 (6 bases). Germline-derived CDR1 and CDR2 are SNHLY and FYNNEI. V lost 2 bases and J lost 6, with 7 bases in between. This CDR3 has 12 residues. CDR3 amino acids: CASSERGNGYTF. The CDR3 nucleotides are TGTGCCAGCAGTGAAAGGGGGAATGGCTACACCTTC.

This clone was recorded a few times. This rearrangement joins TRBV28 to TRBJ1-6; D possibly corresponds to TRBD1 (5 bases). The CDR3 runs 14 residues. V lost 6 bases and J 7 bases, leaving 13 bases between the germline ends. Looked up from germline, CDR1 is MDHEN and CDR2 is SYDVKM. The CDR3 sequence is CASRVGTGNSPLHF. Written as DNA, the CDR3 is TGTGCCAGCAGGGTGGGGACGGGGAATTCACCCCTCCACTTT.

This chain links TRBV11-2 with TRBJ1-3; no reliable D call. The CDR3 loop spans 13 amino acids. Trimming removed 4 bases from V and 4 bases from J, with 8 bases in between. Germline loops: CDR1 SGHAT, CDR2 FQNNGV. Here the CDR3 DNA reads TGTGCCAGCAGCTGGTCTCTAGGAAACACCATATATTTT. Amino acid sequence: CASSWSLGNTIYF.

The rearrangement links TRBV30 to TRBJ2-3; 7 bases fit TRBD2. From germline, CDR1 is GTSNPN and CDR2 SVGIG (reference sequence). V was pared by 5 bases and J by 1 base, with 3 bases of the junction left unmatched. This CDR3 spans 13 amino acids. The CDR3 DNA reads as TGTGCCTGGGTAGGGAGGGGCACAGATACGCAGTATTTT. Residues: CAWVGRGTDTQYF.

The chain carries TRBV6-5 and TRBJ2-5, with TRBD2 as a possible D gene (7 bases). V was pared by 3 bases and J by 1 base, with 12 bases between. The CDR3 spans 15 residues. CDR1 MNHEY and CDR2 SVGAGI come from the germline V gene. The CDR3 is CASSYGGGLQETQYF. The CDR3 coding sequence is TGTGCCAGCAGTTATGGGGGGGGCCTCCAAGAGACCCAGTACTTC.

This sequence joins TRBV5-1 and TRBJ1-2; no clear D. Germline values: CDR1 SGHRS, CDR2 YFSETQ. Trimming removed 0 bases at V and 2 bases at J, with 8 bases between. This CDR3 has 14 residues. Here the CDR3 reads CASSLEPGNYGYTF. DNA of the CDR3: TGCGCCAGCAGCTTGGAGCCGGGAAACTATGGCTACACCTTC.